These T cell receptor beta chains were read from a single sample in a study of blood T cell repertoires in COVID-19. The method was immunoSEQ multiplex PCR; TCRdb's version includes in-frame clones alone and lacks a portion of them. The profile shows about 140,000 clones, approximately 88% of them singletons. Sequenced: peripheral blood. Receptor source: a woman in her fifties or sixties with acute or convalescent COVID-19. CDR3s include the opening cysteine and the closing phenylalanine or tryptophan. Each record gives: V gene, D gene, clone size, J gene, CDR3 DNA, CDR3 protein. A D gene is named only where the DNA matches it firmly. Size values are once, few and many counts, or a class for expanded clones, and some rows have none.

v_gene: TRBV4-1
d_gene: NA
abundance: once
j_gene: TRBJ1-1
CDR3nt: TGCGCCAGCAGCCAAGGTGGGAGGAGCACTGAAGCTTTCTTT
CDR3aa: CASSQGGRSTEAFF

v_gene: TRBV18
d_gene: TRBD1
abundance: NA
j_gene: TRBJ1-1
CDR3nt: TGTGCCAGCTCAACTATGACAGGGTCGAACACTGAAGCTTTCTTT
CDR3aa: CASSTMTGSNTEAFF

v_gene: TRBV6-2/TRBV6-3
d_gene: NA
abundance: once
j_gene: TRBJ1-2
CDR3nt: TGTGCCAGCAGTTATCAGGGTGCGACGGGCTACACCTTC
CDR3aa: CASSYQGATGYTF

v_gene: TRBV19
d_gene: NA
abundance: NA
j_gene: TRBJ1-1
CDR3nt: TGTGCCAGTAGTATTCAGGCAGGATCGCTGAGCACTGAAGCTTTCTTT
CDR3aa: CASSIQAGSLSTEAFF

v_gene: TRBV9
d_gene: TRBD1
abundance: NA
j_gene: TRBJ1-2
CDR3nt: TGTGCCAGCAGTGGTCCCGGGACAGGGTCGACAGGCTACACCTTC
CDR3aa: CASSGPGTGSTGYTF

v_gene: TRBV3-1/TRBV3-2
d_gene: NA
abundance: NA
j_gene: TRBJ2-2
CDR3nt: TGTGCCAGCAGTCCCGAGGCCCCAGGGGAGCTGTTTTTT
CDR3aa: CASSPEAPGELFF

v_gene: TRBV15
d_gene: TRBD1
abundance: NA
j_gene: TRBJ1-2
CDR3nt: TGTGCCACCAGCAGAGCGGGCCGTTCCATGGGGACAGTACCTGAAGGCGGTGGCTACACCTTC
CDR3aa: CATSRAGRSMGTVPEGGGYTF

v_gene: TRBV18
d_gene: NA
abundance: NA
j_gene: TRBJ1-2
CDR3nt: TGTGCCAGCTCACCACTAGAGCAGGGGTTCTTCGGCTACACCTTC
CDR3aa: CASSPLEQGFFGYTF

v_gene: TRBV27
d_gene: NA
abundance: few
j_gene: TRBJ1-2
CDR3nt: TGTGCCAGCAGTTTTCGGGGAGATGGCTACACCTTC
CDR3aa: CASSFRGDGYTF

v_gene: TRBV12-3/TRBV12-4
d_gene: TRBD1
abundance: few
j_gene: TRBJ1-5
CDR3nt: TGTGCCAGCAGCCAGGGGGCGGGTCAGCCCCAGCATTTT
CDR3aa: CASSQGAGQPQHF

v_gene: TRBV30
d_gene: TRBD1
abundance: NA
j_gene: TRBJ2-2
CDR3nt: TGTGCCTGGGGGACAGGGGGCTCCGGGGAGCTGTTTTTT
CDR3aa: CAWGTGGSGELFF

v_gene: TRBV9
d_gene: NA
abundance: once
j_gene: TRBJ1-2
CDR3nt: TGTGCCAGCAGCCCAACCCCGAGCGCGGCCTTC
CDR3aa: CASSPTPSAAF

v_gene: TRBV5-6
d_gene: TRBD1
abundance: once
j_gene: TRBJ1-5
CDR3nt: TGTGCCAGCAGCTTCGACAGGGGCAATCAGCCCCAGCATTTT
CDR3aa: CASSFDRGNQPQHF

v_gene: TRBV9
d_gene: TRBD2
abundance: NA
j_gene: TRBJ2-1
CDR3nt: TGTGCCAGCAGCGTACTAGCGGGAACCTACAATGAGCAGTTCTTC
CDR3aa: CASSVLAGTYNEQFF

v_gene: TRBV6-5
d_gene: NA
abundance: once
j_gene: TRBJ1-2
CDR3nt: TGTGCCAGCAGTCCACGAGGGGGAAGCTATGGCTACACCTTC
CDR3aa: CASSPRGGSYGYTF

v_gene: TRBV7-3
d_gene: NA
abundance: NA
j_gene: TRBJ1-1
CDR3nt: TGTGCCAGCAGCTTAGAGGGCCTCATGAACACTGAAGCTTTCTTT
CDR3aa: CASSLEGLMNTEAFF

v_gene: TRBV4-2
d_gene: TRBD1
abundance: NA
j_gene: TRBJ2-5
CDR3nt: TGTGCCAGCAGCCAAGCCTTGGACAGGGGAGGGGAGACCCAGTACTTC
CDR3aa: CASSQALDRGGETQYF

v_gene: TRBV24-1
d_gene: TRBD1
abundance: NA
j_gene: TRBJ1-6
CDR3nt: TGTGCCACCAGTAGCGTGGGACAGGGGGCACAGTGGAAAAATTCACCCCTCCACTTT
CDR3aa: CATSSVGQGAQWKNSPLHF

v_gene: TRBV9
d_gene: TRBD1
abundance: NA
j_gene: TRBJ1-1
CDR3nt: TGTGCCAGCAGCGCCACGGGGGACAGGGGTTGGGCTGAAGCTTTCTTT
CDR3aa: CASSATGDRGWAEAFF

v_gene: TRBV7-9
d_gene: TRBD2
abundance: NA
j_gene: TRBJ2-7
CDR3nt: TGTGCCAGCAGCTTAGGTGGGAGGGGAAGCTCCTACGAGCAGTACTTC
CDR3aa: CASSLGGRGSSYEQYF

v_gene: TRBV14
d_gene: NA
abundance: NA
j_gene: TRBJ1-2
CDR3nt: TGTGCCAGCAGCCCGACCCTGGCGGACTTTGGCTACACCTTC
CDR3aa: CASSPTLADFGYTF

v_gene: TRBV29-1
d_gene: TRBD2
abundance: NA
j_gene: TRBJ2-3
CDR3nt: TGCAGCGTTCAGCGGGGCTTTAGCACAGATACGCAGTATTTT
CDR3aa: CSVQRGFSTDTQYF

v_gene: TRBV4-1
d_gene: NA
abundance: NA
j_gene: TRBJ2-7
CDR3nt: TGCGCCAGCAGCCCGACAGGTTCCTACGAGCAGTACTTC
CDR3aa: CASSPTGSYEQYF

v_gene: TRBV13
d_gene: NA
abundance: NA
j_gene: TRBJ2-3
CDR3nt: TGTGCCAGCAGCTTAGCTACAGATACGCAGTATTTT
CDR3aa: CASSLATDTQYF

v_gene: TRBV6-5
d_gene: NA
abundance: NA
j_gene: TRBJ1-1
CDR3nt: TGTGCCAGCGGGGCTTGGGGGGGGACGAACACTGAAGCTTTCTTT
CDR3aa: CASGAWGGTNTEAFF

v_gene: TRBV7-2
d_gene: NA
abundance: NA
j_gene: TRBJ2-5
CDR3nt: TGTGCCAGCAGCTTAGCTAGACAAGAGACCCAGTACTTC
CDR3aa: CASSLARQETQYF

v_gene: TRBV6-5
d_gene: NA
abundance: NA
j_gene: TRBJ2-5
CDR3nt: TGTGCCAGCAGTTTGGTGGAGCAAGAGACCCAGTACTTC
CDR3aa: CASSLVEQETQYF

v_gene: TRBV27
d_gene: TRBD1
abundance: NA
j_gene: TRBJ1-3
CDR3nt: TGTGCCAGCAGTAAACAGGGGGCTGGAAACACCATATATTTT
CDR3aa: CASSKQGAGNTIYF

v_gene: TRBV7-9
d_gene: NA
abundance: few
j_gene: TRBJ1-1
CDR3nt: TGTGCCAGCAGCTCTCAGGGGACGGGGAACACTGAAGCTTTCTTT
CDR3aa: CASSSQGTGNTEAFF

v_gene: TRBV5-1
d_gene: NA
abundance: once
j_gene: TRBJ2-7
CDR3nt: TGCGCCAGCAGCCTCTGGGGCGACGAGCAGTACTTC
CDR3aa: CASSLWGDEQYF

v_gene: TRBV6-5
d_gene: NA
abundance: NA
j_gene: TRBJ1-6
CDR3nt: TGTGCCAGCAGTTACCTTGGGCAGGTAGATAATTCACCCCTCCACTTT
CDR3aa: CASSYLGQVDNSPLHF

v_gene: TRBV14
d_gene: TRBD1
abundance: NA
j_gene: TRBJ2-2
CDR3nt: TGTGCCAGCAGCGCTCTACAGGGGACCACCGGGGAGCTGTTTTTT
CDR3aa: CASSALQGTTGELFF

v_gene: TRBV6-5
d_gene: NA
abundance: NA
j_gene: TRBJ1-4
CDR3nt: TGTGCCAGCAGAGCGGCGGGGGGGTATTATGAAAAACTGTTTTTT
CDR3aa: CASRAAGGYYEKLFF

v_gene: TRBV7-8
d_gene: NA
abundance: NA
j_gene: TRBJ1-5
CDR3nt: TGTGCCAGCAGCACCAGGGGAGGGGGCAATCAGCCCCAGCATTTT
CDR3aa: CASSTRGGGNQPQHF

v_gene: TRBV18
d_gene: NA
abundance: once
j_gene: TRBJ1-6
CDR3nt: TGTGCCAGCTCACCCTCGGGGGATTCACCCCTCCACTTT
CDR3aa: CASSPSGDSPLHF

v_gene: TRBV11-2
d_gene: TRBD1
abundance: NA
j_gene: TRBJ2-3
CDR3nt: TGTGCCAGCAGCTTAGATGGGGGACAGTACACTAGCACAGATACGCAGTATTTT
CDR3aa: CASSLDGGQYTSTDTQYF

v_gene: TRBV5-1
d_gene: TRBD2
abundance: NA
j_gene: TRBJ2-3
CDR3nt: TGCGCCAGCAGCTTGGCACTAGCGGGGGCCACAGATACGCAGTATTTT
CDR3aa: CASSLALAGATDTQYF

v_gene: TRBV18
d_gene: TRBD2
abundance: NA
j_gene: TRBJ2-1
CDR3nt: TGTGCCAGCTCACCACGACTAGCGGGGGGGAGCTCCTACAATGAGCAGTTCTTC
CDR3aa: CASSPRLAGGSSYNEQFF

v_gene: TRBV6-5
d_gene: NA
abundance: NA
j_gene: TRBJ1-2
CDR3nt: TGTGCCAGCAGTTACGCCGGGAGCTTTAACTATGGCTACACCTTC
CDR3aa: CASSYAGSFNYGYTF

v_gene: TRBV6-1
d_gene: TRBD1
abundance: NA
j_gene: TRBJ2-3
CDR3nt: TGTGCCAGCAGTGTGACAGGGGACGATCCTAGCACAGATACGCAGTATTTT
CDR3aa: CASSVTGDDPSTDTQYF